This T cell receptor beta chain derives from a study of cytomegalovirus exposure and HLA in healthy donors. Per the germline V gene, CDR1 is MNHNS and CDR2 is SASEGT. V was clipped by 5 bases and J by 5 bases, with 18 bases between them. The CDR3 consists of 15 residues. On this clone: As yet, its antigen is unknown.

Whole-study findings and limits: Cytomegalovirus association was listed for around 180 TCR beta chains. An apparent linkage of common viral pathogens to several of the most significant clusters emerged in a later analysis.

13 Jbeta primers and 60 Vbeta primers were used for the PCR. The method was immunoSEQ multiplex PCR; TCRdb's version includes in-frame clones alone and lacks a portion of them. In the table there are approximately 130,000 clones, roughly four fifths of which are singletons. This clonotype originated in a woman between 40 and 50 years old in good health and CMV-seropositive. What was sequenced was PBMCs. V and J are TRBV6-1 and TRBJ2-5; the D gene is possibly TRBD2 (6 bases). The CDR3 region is CASSTGTRLGETQYF. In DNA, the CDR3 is TGTGCCAGCAGTACCGGGACTCGGCTCGGGGAGACCCAGTACTTC.